This is a list of T cell receptor beta chains from one sample in a study of OX40 agonist ivuxolimab in advanced cancers. Measured with immunoSEQ multiplex PCR; TCRdb has only the in-frame clones, and not every one. The sample shows about 32,000 clones, roughly 89% of them seen only once. The input for sequencing was CD4+ or CD8+ T cells sorted from blood, taken in a trial of the OX40 agonist ivuxolimab. These receptors were obtained from an adult with an advanced solid tumor such as melanoma, head and neck, liver or kidney cancer. The CDR3 runs from the conserved cysteine through the conserved F or W. A D gene is named only where the DNA matches it firmly. Not all rows give a size; the values are once, few, many and, for expanded clones, a class.

v_gene: TRBV27
abundance: .
j_gene: TRBJ2-1
d_gene: TRBD2
CDR3nt: TGTGCCAGCAGTTCCCTAGCGGGAGGGCCGCATGAGCAGTTCTTC
CDR3aa: CASSSLAGGPHEQFF

v_gene: TRBV29-1
abundance: .
j_gene: TRBJ1-1
d_gene: .
CDR3nt: TGCAGCGTTGTAGACACTGAAGCTTTCTTT
CDR3aa: CSVVDTEAFF

v_gene: TRBV9
abundance: .
j_gene: TRBJ2-3
d_gene: .
CDR3nt: TGTGCCAGCAGCGACTTTACAGATACGCAGTATTTT
CDR3aa: CASSDFTDTQYF

v_gene: TRBV7-6
abundance: .
j_gene: TRBJ2-6
d_gene: .
CDR3nt: TGTGCCAGCAGCTCGAGCTCTGGGGCCAACGTCCTGACTTTC
CDR3aa: CASSSSSGANVLTF

v_gene: TRBV9
abundance: .
j_gene: TRBJ1-2
d_gene: TRBD1
CDR3nt: TGTGCCAGCAGCGTAGAAACGGTAACAGGGGTCTATGGCTACACCTTC
CDR3aa: CASSVETVTGVYGYTF

v_gene: TRBV5-4
abundance: .
j_gene: TRBJ1-1
d_gene: .
CDR3nt: TGTGCCAGCGATGACGGATTGAACACTGAAGCTTTCTTT
CDR3aa: CASDDGLNTEAFF

v_gene: TRBV6-5
abundance: .
j_gene: TRBJ2-2
d_gene: .
CDR3nt: TGTGCCAGCAGTTATATGGAAGAGCTTACCGGGGAGCTGTTTTTT
CDR3aa: CASSYMEELTGELFF

v_gene: TRBV2
abundance: .
j_gene: TRBJ1-1
d_gene: .
CDR3nt: TGTGCCAGCAGTGGGAGGGGGAACACTGAAGCTTTCTTT
CDR3aa: CASSGRGNTEAFF

v_gene: TRBV7-2
abundance: .
j_gene: TRBJ1-4
d_gene: .
CDR3nt: TGTGCCAGCAGTGAGGACATGGATGAAAAACTGTTTTTT
CDR3aa: CASSEDMDEKLFF

v_gene: TRBV4-1
abundance: .
j_gene: TRBJ1-3
d_gene: .
CDR3nt: TGCGCCAGCAGCCCCTCGCTGGTAAACTCCAACACCATATATTTT
CDR3aa: CASSPSLVNSNTIYF

v_gene: TRBV30
abundance: .
j_gene: TRBJ1-5
d_gene: TRBD1
CDR3nt: TGTGCCTGGGGATCAGGGGGGGATCAGCCCCAGCATTTT
CDR3aa: CAWGSGGDQPQHF

v_gene: TRBV11-3
abundance: medium-sized
j_gene: TRBJ2-1
d_gene: .
CDR3nt: TGTGCCAGCAGCTTAGTTGGGGGCGAGGATGAGCAGTTCTTC
CDR3aa: CASSLVGGEDEQFF

v_gene: TRBV5-8
abundance: .
j_gene: TRBJ2-1
d_gene: .
CDR3nt: TGTGCCAGCAGCTTGGCCAGCCGTTTGGAGCAGTTCTTC
CDR3aa: CASSLASRLEQFF

v_gene: TRBV7-6
abundance: .
j_gene: TRBJ2-7
d_gene: TRBD1
CDR3nt: TGTGCCAGCAGCTTAGGCCCAGGGGGCTCCTCCTACGAGCAGTACTTC
CDR3aa: CASSLGPGGSSYEQYF

v_gene: TRBV9
abundance: many
j_gene: TRBJ2-3
d_gene: .
CDR3nt: TGTGCCAGCCGGAGGTTGGCGTCCGAAGATACGCAGTATTTT
CDR3aa: CASRRLASEDTQYF

v_gene: TRBV7-9
abundance: .
j_gene: TRBJ2-2
d_gene: .
CDR3nt: TGTGCCAGCAGCCCCGACGGGCGGACCGGGGAGCTGTTTTTT
CDR3aa: CASSPDGRTGELFF

v_gene: TRBV5-6
abundance: .
j_gene: TRBJ2-7
d_gene: .
CDR3nt: TGTGCCAGCAGCCAATCCCTCGGTCAAGCCGCCTACGAGCAGTACTTC
CDR3aa: CASSQSLGQAAYEQYF

v_gene: TRBV27
abundance: .
j_gene: TRBJ2-7
d_gene: TRBD1
CDR3nt: TGTGCCAGCAGTTTATCAGGGGGCTCATCCTACGAGCAGTACTTC
CDR3aa: CASSLSGGSSYEQYF

v_gene: TRBV6-1
abundance: .
j_gene: TRBJ2-7
d_gene: TRBD1
CDR3nt: TGTGCCAGCAGTCCCACAGGGACAGGCTACGAGCAGTACTTC
CDR3aa: CASSPTGTGYEQYF

v_gene: TRBV7-6
abundance: .
j_gene: TRBJ2-3
d_gene: .
CDR3nt: .
CDR3aa: CASSTSGGPDTQYF

v_gene: TRBV5-6
abundance: .
j_gene: TRBJ2-7
d_gene: .
CDR3nt: TGTGCCAGCAGCTTGGATGTGGGCAGGGTTAGCTCCTACGAGCAGTACTTC
CDR3aa: CASSLDVGRVSSYEQYF

v_gene: TRBV29-1
abundance: .
j_gene: TRBJ1-1
d_gene: TRBD1
CDR3nt: TGCAGCGGTGGACAGGACTTCATGAACACTGAAGCTTTCTTT
CDR3aa: CSGGQDFMNTEAFF